The entry that follows covers one T cell receptor (beta chain) sequence. Its antigen is not identified. Sequence at one end of the junction differs from germline and may be a read error. Autoimmune disease history or systemic immunosuppression meant exclusion. The record originates from a study of OX40 agonist ivuxolimab in advanced cancers. Regarding the study as a whole: Antigen specificity remained undetermined for the expanded peripheral T cells. Circulating CD4+ and CD8+ T cells showed clonal expansion by week 6 at 0.1 to 3.0 mg/kg.

Profiling relied on immunoSEQ multiplex PCR, and the TCRdb table lists in-frame clones only, not all of them. The table records tens of thousands of clones, approximately 88% of them present only once. The clonotype comes from an adult with an advanced solid tumor such as melanoma, head and neck, liver or kidney cancer. This material consisted of CD4+ or CD8+ T cells sorted from blood, taken in a trial of the OX40 agonist ivuxolimab.

CDR3 sequence (DNA): TGTGCCAGCAGCTCCGGAGGCGGCGGGCTTAACTTC. Translated, it gives CASSSGGGGLNF. V is TRBV11-1 and J is TRBJ1-2; D is unresolved. This CDR3 contains 12 residues. Germline CDR1 reads SGHAT; CDR2 reads FQDESV (reference sequence).